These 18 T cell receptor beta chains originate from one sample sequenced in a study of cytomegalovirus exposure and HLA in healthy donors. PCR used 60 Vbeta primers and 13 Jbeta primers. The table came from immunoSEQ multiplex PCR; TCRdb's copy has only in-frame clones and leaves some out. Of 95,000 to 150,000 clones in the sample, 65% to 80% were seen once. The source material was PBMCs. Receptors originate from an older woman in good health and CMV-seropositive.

CDR3 sequence: CASSPRINQPQHF. In DNA form, the CDR3 reads TGTGCCAGCAGTCCCCGTATTAATCAGCCCCAGCATTTT. V usage is TRBV6-1 and J usage is TRBJ1-5; D is unclear. The CDR3 covers 13 residues. Trimming took 5 bases from V and 4 from J, leaving 9 bases between them. Per germline, CDR1 MNHNS and CDR2 SASEGT.

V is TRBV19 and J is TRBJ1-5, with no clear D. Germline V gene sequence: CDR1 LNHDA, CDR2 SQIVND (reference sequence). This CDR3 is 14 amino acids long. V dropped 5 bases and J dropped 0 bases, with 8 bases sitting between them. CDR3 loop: CASSAPYSNQPQHF. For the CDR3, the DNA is TGTGCCAGTAGTGCGCCATATAGCAATCAGCCCCAGCATTTT.

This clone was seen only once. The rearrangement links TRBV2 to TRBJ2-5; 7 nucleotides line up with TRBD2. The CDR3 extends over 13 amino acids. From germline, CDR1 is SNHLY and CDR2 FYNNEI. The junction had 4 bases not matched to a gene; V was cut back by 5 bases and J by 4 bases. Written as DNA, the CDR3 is TGTGCCAGCAGTTCGCGCGGGGGAGAGACCCAGTACTTC. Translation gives CASSSRGGETQYF.

CDR3 protein: CASSPQWFQETQYF. The CDR3 region has the DNA TGTGCCAGCAGCCCACAGTGGTTCCAAGAGACCCAGTACTTC. The chain joins TRBV9 to TRBJ2-5; D gene uncertain. This CDR3 comprises 14 residues. CDR1 SGDLS and CDR2 YYNGEE come from the germline V gene. V shed 4 bases and J shed 1 base, with 11 bases lying between them.

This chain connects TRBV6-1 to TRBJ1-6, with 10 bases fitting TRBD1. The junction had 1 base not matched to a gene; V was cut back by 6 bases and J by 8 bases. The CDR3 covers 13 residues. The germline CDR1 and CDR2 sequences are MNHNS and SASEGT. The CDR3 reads CASSGQGDSPLHF. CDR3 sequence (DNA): TGTGCCAGCAGCGGACAGGGGGATTCACCCCTCCACTTT.

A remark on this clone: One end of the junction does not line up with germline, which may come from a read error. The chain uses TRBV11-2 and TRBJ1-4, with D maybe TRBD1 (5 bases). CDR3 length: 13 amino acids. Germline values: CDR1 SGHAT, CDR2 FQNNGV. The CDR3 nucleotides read TGTGCCAGCAGCTTAGCCGGGCGGGGGGACTCTCTCTTT. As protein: CASSLAGRGDSLF.

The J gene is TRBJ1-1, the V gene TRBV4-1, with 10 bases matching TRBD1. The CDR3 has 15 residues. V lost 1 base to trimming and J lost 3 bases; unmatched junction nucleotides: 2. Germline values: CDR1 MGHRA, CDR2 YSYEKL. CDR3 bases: TGCGCCAGCAGCCAAGTTGGGACAGGGGACACTGAAGCTTTCTTT. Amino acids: CASSQVGTGDTEAFF.

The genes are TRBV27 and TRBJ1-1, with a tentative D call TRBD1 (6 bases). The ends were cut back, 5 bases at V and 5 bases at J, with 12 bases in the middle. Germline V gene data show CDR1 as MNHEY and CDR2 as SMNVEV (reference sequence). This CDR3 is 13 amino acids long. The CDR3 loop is CASSTQGATEAFF. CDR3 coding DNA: TGTGCCAGCAGTACACAGGGTGCGACTGAAGCTTTCTTT.

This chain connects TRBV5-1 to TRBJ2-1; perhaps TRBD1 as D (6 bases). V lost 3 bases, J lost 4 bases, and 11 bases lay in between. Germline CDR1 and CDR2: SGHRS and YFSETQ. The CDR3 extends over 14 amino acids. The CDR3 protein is CASSSRQVYNEQFF. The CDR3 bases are TGCGCCAGCAGCTCAAGACAGGTTTACAATGAGCAGTTCTTC.

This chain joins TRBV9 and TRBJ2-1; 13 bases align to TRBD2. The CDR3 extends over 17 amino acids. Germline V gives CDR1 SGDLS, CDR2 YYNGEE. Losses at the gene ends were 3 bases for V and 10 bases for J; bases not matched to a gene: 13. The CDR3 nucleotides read TGTGCCAGCAGCGAGGGAGGACTAGCGGGAGTCTCGGGAGAGCAGTTCTTC. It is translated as CASSEGGLAGVSGEQFF. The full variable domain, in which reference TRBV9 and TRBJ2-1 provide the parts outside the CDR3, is DSGVTQTPKHLITATGQRVTLRCSPRSGDLSVYWYQQSLDQGLQFLIQYYNGEERAKGNILERFSAQQFPDLHSELNLSSLELGDSALYFCASSEGGLAGVSGEQFFGPGTRLTVL.

The CDR3 spells CASSFLAGSSYEQYF. The CDR3 DNA is TGTGCCAGCAGTTTCCTAGCGGGGAGCTCCTACGAGCAGTACTTC. The rearrangement joins TRBV27 to TRBJ2-7; 9 bases align to TRBD2. Germline V CDR1 and CDR2: MNHEY, SMNVEV (reference sequence). V lost 3 bases and J lost 0; bases outside the gene matches: 3. The CDR3 totals 15 residues.

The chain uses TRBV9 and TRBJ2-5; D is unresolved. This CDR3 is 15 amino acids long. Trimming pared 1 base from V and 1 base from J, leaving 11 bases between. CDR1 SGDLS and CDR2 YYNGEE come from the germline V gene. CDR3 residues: CASSVFSGPQETQYF. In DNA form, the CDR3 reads TGTGCCAGCAGCGTATTTAGTGGGCCCCAAGAGACCCAGTACTTC. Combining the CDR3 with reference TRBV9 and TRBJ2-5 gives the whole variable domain DSGVTQTPKHLITATGQRVTLRCSPRSGDLSVYWYQQSLDQGLQFLIQYYNGEERAKGNILERFSAQQFPDLHSELNLSSLELGDSALYFCASSVFSGPQETQYFGPGTRLLVL.

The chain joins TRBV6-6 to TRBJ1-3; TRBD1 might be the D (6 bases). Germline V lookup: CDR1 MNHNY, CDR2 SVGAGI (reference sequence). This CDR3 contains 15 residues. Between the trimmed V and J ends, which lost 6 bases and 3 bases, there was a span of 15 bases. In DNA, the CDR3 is TGTGCCAGCAGGCCCACCGGACAGTTTGGAAACACCATATATTTT. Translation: CASRPTGQFGNTIYF.

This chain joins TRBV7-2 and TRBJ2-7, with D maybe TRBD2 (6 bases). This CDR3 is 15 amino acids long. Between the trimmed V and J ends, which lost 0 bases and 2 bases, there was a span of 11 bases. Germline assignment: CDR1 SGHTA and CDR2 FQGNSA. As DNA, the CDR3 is TGTGCCAGCAGCTTAGCGGCTAGCGCTACCTACGAGCAGTACTTC. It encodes CASSLAASATYEQYF.

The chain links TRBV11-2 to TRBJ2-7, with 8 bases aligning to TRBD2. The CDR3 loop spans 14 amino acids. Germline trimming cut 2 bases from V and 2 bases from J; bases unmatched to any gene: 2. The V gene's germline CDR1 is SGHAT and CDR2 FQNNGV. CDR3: CASSLTSGPYEQYF. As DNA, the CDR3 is TGTGCCAGCAGCTTAACTAGCGGCCCCTACGAGCAGTACTTC.

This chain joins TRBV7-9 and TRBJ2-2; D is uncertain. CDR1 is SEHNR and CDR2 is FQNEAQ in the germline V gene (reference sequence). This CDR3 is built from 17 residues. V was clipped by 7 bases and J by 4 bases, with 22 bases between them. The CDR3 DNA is TGTGCCAGCAAGCTCCCAGCTAGACCAGCTGGCACCGGGGAGCTGTTTTTT. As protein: CASKLPARPAGTGELFF.

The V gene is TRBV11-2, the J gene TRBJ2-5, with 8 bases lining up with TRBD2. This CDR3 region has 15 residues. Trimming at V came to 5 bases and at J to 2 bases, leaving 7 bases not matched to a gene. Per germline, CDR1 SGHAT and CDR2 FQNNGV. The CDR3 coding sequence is TGTGCCAGCAGCCCGGGGACTAGACGGCAAGAGACCCAGTACTTC. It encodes CASSPGTRRQETQYF.

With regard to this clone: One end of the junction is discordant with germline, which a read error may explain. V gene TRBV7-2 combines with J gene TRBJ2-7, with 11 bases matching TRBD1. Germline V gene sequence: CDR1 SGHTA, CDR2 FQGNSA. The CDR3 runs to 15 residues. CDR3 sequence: CASSLRTGGTYERYF. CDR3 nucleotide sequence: TGTGCCAGCAGCCTAAGGACAGGGGGCACGTACGAGCGGTACTTC.